This T cell receptor (beta chain) derives from a study of early T cells in non-severe SARS-CoV-2 infection. Study-level points and caveats: Matching with VDJdb favored anti-spike CD8 responses (missing private and CD4 specificities).

Individual cDNA molecules received unique molecular identifiers. TCRdb independently ran MiXCR on the 5' RACE reads; one entry per CDR3 protein. The table records roughly 100,000 distinct CDR3 sequences, approximately 14% of them present only once. This clonotype was recorded a few times. Its target is not known. The sequenced sample was whole blood. The origin of this receptor is an adult who was a healthcare worker with PCR-confirmed SARS-CoV-2 infection or an uninfected control (not recorded which).

CDR3: CAWSVSVKQFF. In DNA, the CDR3 is TGTGCCTGGAGTGTTAGCGTGAAGCAGTTCTTC. V usage is TRBV30 and J usage is TRBJ2-1, with a possible D match to TRBD2 (5 bases). The CDR3 is 11 residues long. Germline CDR1 and CDR2: GTSNPN and SVGIG (reference sequence). V gave up 0 bases and J gave up 11 bases, with 8 bases separating them. The full variable domain, with the rest looked up from reference TRBV30 and TRBJ2-1, is SQTIHQWPATLVQPVGSPLSLECTVEGTSNPNLYWYRQAAGRGLQLLFYSVGIGQISSEVPQNLSASRPQDRQFILSSKKLLLSDSGFYLCAWSVSVKQFFGPGTRLTVL.